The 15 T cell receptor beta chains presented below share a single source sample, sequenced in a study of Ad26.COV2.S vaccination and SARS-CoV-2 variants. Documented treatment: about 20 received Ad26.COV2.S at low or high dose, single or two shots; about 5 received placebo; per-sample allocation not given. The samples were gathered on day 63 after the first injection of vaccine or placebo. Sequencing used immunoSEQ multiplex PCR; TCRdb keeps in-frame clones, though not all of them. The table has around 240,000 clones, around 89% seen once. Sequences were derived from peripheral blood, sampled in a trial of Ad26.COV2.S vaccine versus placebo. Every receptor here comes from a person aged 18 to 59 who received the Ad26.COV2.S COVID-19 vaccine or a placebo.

In nucleotides, the CDR3 is TGTGCCAGCAGTTGGGGAAACACCATATATTTT. Translated: CASSWGNTIYF. V usage is TRBV25-1 and J usage is TRBJ1-3, with no clear D. The germline V and J ends were trimmed by 5 bases and 4 bases, with 3 bases remaining between them. The CDR3 loop spans 11 amino acids. Germline lookup yields CDR1 MGHDK and CDR2 SYGVNS.

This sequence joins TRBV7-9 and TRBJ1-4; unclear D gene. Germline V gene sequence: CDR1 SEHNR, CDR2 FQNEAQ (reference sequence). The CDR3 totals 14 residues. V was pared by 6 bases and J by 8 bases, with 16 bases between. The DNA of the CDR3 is TGTGCCAGCAGGACGGGCCCCTCGGGAGAAAAACTGTTTTTT. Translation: CASRTGPSGEKLFF.

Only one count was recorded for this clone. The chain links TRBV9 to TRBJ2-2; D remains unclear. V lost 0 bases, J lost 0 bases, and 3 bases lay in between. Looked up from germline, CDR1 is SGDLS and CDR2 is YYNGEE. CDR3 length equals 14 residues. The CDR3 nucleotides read TGTGCCAGCAGCGTAGGTGCGAACACCGGGGAGCTGTTTTTT. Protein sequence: CASSVGANTGELFF. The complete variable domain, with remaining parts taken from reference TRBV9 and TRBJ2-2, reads DSGVTQTPKHLITATGQRVTLRCSPRSGDLSVYWYQQSLDQGLQFLIQYYNGEERAKGNILERFSAQQFPDLHSELNLSSLELGDSALYFCASSVGANTGELFFGEGSRLTVL.

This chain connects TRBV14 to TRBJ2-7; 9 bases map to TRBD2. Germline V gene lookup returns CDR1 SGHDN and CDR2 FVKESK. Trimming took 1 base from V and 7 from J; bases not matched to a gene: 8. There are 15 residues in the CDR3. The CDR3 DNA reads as TGTGCCAGCAGCCAAGTTCCTAGCGGGATCGGTGAGCAGTACTTC. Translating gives CASSQVPSGIGEQYF.

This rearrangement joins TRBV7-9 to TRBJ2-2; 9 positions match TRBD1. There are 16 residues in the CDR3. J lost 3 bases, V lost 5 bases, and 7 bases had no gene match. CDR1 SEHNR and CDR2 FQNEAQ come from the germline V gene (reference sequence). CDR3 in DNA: TGTGCCAGCAGCGCGGGACAGGGAAGGGACACCGGGGAGCTGTTTTTT. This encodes CASSAGQGRDTGELFF.

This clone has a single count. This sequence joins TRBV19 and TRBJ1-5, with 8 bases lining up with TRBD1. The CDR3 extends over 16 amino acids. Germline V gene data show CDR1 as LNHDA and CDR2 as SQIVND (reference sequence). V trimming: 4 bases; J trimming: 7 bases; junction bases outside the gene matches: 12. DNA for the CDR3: TGTGCCAGTAGTACACTCCGGAGGACAGGGACCCAGCCCCAGCATTTT. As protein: CASSTLRRTGTQPQHF.

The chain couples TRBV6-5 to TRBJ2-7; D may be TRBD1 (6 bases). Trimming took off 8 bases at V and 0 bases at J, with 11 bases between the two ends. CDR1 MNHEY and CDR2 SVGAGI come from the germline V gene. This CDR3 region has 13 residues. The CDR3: CASEGESSYEQYF. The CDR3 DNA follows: TGTGCCAGCGAGGGGGAGAGCTCCTACGAGCAGTACTTC.

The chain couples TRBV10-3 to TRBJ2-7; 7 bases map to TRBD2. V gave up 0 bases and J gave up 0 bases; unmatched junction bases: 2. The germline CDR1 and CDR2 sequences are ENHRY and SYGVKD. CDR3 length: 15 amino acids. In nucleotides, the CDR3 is TGTGCCATCAGTGAGTCTGGGGGGGTCTCCTACGAGCAGTACTTC. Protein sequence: CAISESGGVSYEQYF.

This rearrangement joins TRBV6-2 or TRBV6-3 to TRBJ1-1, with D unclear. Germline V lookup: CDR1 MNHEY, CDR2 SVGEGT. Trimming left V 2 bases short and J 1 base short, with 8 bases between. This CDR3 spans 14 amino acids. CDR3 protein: CASSYVGGNTEAFF. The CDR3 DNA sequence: TGTGCCAGCAGTTACGTGGGTGGGAACACTGAAGCTTTCTTT.

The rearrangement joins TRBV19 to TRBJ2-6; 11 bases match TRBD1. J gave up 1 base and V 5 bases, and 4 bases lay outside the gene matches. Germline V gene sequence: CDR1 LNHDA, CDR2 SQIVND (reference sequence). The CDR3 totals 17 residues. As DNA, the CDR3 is TGTGCCAGTAGTGCTGGACAGGGGGCATCTGGGGCCAACGTCCTGACTTTC. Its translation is CASSAGQGASGANVLTF.

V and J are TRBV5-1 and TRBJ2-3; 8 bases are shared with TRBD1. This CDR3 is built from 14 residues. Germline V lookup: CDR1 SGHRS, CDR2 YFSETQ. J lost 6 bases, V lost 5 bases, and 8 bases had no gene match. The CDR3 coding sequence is TGCGCCAGCAGTCTCGGACAGGGATGGGATACGCAGTATTTT. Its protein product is CASSLGQGWDTQYF.

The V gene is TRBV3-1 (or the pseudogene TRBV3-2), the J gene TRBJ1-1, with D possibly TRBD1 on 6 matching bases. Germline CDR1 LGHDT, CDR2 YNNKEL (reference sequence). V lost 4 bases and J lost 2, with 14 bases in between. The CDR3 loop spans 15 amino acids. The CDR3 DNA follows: TGTGCCAGCAGCCGTCAGGGGTTGGGAAACACTGAAGCTTTCTTT. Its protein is CASSRQGLGNTEAFF.

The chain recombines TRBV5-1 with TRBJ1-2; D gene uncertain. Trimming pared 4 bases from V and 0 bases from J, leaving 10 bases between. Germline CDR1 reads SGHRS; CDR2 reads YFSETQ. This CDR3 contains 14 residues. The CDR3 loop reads CASSEDGSNYGYTF. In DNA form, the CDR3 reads TGCGCCAGCAGCGAGGACGGTTCTAACTATGGCTACACCTTC.

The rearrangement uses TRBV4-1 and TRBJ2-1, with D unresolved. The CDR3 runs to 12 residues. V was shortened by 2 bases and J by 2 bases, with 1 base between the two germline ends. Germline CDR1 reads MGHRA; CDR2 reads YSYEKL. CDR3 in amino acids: CASSQTYNEQFF. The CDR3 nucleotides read TGCGCCAGCAGCCAAACCTACAATGAGCAGTTCTTC.

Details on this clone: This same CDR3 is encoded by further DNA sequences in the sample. This CDR3 reads CASSQEGSGSIYEQFF. CDR3 DNA: TGTGCCAGCAGCCAAGAAGGTAGCGGGAGTATCTATGAGCAGTTCTTC. The V call is TRBV4-2, the J call TRBJ2-1; 9 nucleotides align to TRBD2. This CDR3 is 16 amino acids long. CDR1 LGHNA and CDR2 YNFKEQ come from the germline V gene. V was clipped by 0 bases and J by 8 bases; unmatched bases: 8.